One sample yielded the 21 T cell receptor beta chains listed below, sequenced in a study of breast tumors, draining lymph nodes, adjacent tissues. TCRdb processed the multiplex PCR reads anew with MiXCR; each CDR3 protein has one entry. Of about 180,000 distinct CDR3 sequences listed, roughly 35% are singletons. Breast cancer patients provided tissue from their axillary draining lymph nodes. The sample comprised axillary lymph node tissue. Receptor source: a female donor with breast cancer. Some clones in this sample may be carry-over from other donors' samples.

The table lists this clonotype with a few counts. V gene TRBV6-5 combines with J gene TRBJ1-5; D is possibly TRBD1 (6 bases). V was cut by 5 bases and J by 7 bases, with 18 bases left in between. Germline CDR1 MNHEY, CDR2 SVGAGI. The CDR3 has 15 residues. CDR3 sequence reads: CASSPGRTVHQPQHF. The CDR3 DNA reads TGTGCCAGCAGTCCTGGACGGACAGTCCACCAGCCCCAGCATTTT.

About this clonotype itself: The junction shows a germline mismatch at one end, possibly a read error. The chain is built from TRBV12-3 or TRBV12-4 and TRBJ1-5, with D maybe TRBD1 (5 bases). This CDR3 spans 14 amino acids. The CDR3 nucleotides are TGTGCCAGCAGTCGGGGACCCAGCAGTCAGCCCCAGCATTTT. It is translated as CASSRGPSSQPQHF.

Notes on this clonotype: The junction departs from germline at one end; a sequencing error may be responsible. In DNA, the CDR3 is TGTGCCAGCGGTAAGTCCGGGACAGCCAATTCGCCCCTCCACTTT. Protein product: CASGKSGTANSPLHF. The gene calls are TRBV6-5 and TRBJ1-6, with 7 bases fitting TRBD1. Looked up from germline, CDR1 is MNHEY and CDR2 is SVGAGI. This CDR3 region has 15 residues.

This clonotype was detected many times. The chain couples TRBV7-2 to TRBJ1-4, with D tentatively TRBD1 (6 bases). Germline CDR1 and CDR2: SGHTA and FQGNSA. The CDR3 sequence is 15 residues long. The V gene lost 5 bases and the J gene lost 2 bases, with 12 bases spanning the gap. The CDR3 sequence is CASSPTRGTNEKLFF. The CDR3 DNA sequence: TGTGCCAGCAGCCCGACCAGGGGTACTAATGAAAAACTGTTTTTT.

V gene TRBV4-1 combines with J gene TRBJ1-6; D is perhaps TRBD1 (5 bases). This CDR3 contains 13 residues. V was clipped by 4 bases and J by 16 bases, with 17 bases between them. The V gene's germline CDR1 is MGHRA and CDR2 YSYEKL. The CDR3 DNA reads TGCGCCAGCAGCCCGGAGGCTAGCGGGGCTCTCCACTTT. This encodes CASSPEASGALHF.

The rearrangement uses TRBV7-9 and TRBJ1-4; D is perhaps TRBD1 (5 bases). V was pared by 5 bases and J by 8 bases, with 21 bases between. Germline V lookup: CDR1 SEHNR, CDR2 FQNEAQ (reference sequence). The CDR3 length is 16 residues. CDR3 sequence reads: CASSVSLSRDWEKLFF. The CDR3 nucleotides are TGTGCCAGCAGCGTGTCCCTTAGCAGGGATTGGGAAAAACTGTTTTTT. Full variable domain (remainder filled in from reference TRBV7-9 and TRBJ1-4): DTGVSQNPRHKITKRGQNVTFRCDPISEHNRLYWYRQTLGQGPEFLTYFQNEAQLEKSRLLSDRFSAERPKGSFSTLEIQRTEQGDSAMYLCASSVSLSRDWEKLFFGSGTQLSVL.

This clonotype has at least ten counts. This may come from a read error, since a much larger clone is one base off. The V and J genes are TRBV20-1 and TRBJ2-7; 7 bases match TRBD2. CDR3 size: 14 residues. The V segment lost 6 bases and the J segment 6 bases; nucleotides outside the gene matches: 14. Germline CDR1 reads DFQATT; CDR2 reads SNEGSKA (reference sequence). CDR3 amino acids: CSAPQAGRIPEQYF. The CDR3 nucleotides read TGCAGTGCCCCGCAGGCCGGGAGGATACCCGAGCAGTACTTC.

Comment on this clonotype: With a much larger clone just one base away, this may be a read error. The gene calls are TRBV6-1 and TRBJ2-5; D call uncertain. This CDR3 is 13 amino acids long. Germline V CDR1 and CDR2: MNHNS, SASEGT. Between the trimmed V and J ends, which lost 5 bases and 7 bases, there was a span of 14 bases. Here the CDR3 DNA reads TGTGCCAGCAGTCACTCCAGGTCCGGGACCCAGTACTTC. This encodes CASSHSRSGTQYF.

In its sample, this clonotype was seen once. The chain is built from TRBV9 and TRBJ1-6; the match to TRBD1 covers 7 bases. J lost 7 bases, V lost 3 bases, and 7 bases had no gene match. CDR3 length: 15 residues. Germline-derived CDR1 and CDR2 are SGDLS and YYNGEE. CDR3: CASSARDSRNSPLHF. The CDR3 DNA is TGTGCCAGCAGCGCCCGGGACAGTCGCAATTCACCCCTCCACTTT.

The V and J genes are TRBV30 and TRBJ1-5; 10 nucleotides match TRBD1. The CDR3 contains 14 residues. After removal of 2 bases from V and 7 bases from J, the junction contained 5 bases not matched to a gene. CDR1 and CDR2 from the germline V gene are GTSNPN and SVGIG (reference sequence). The CDR3: CAWSKDRGYQPQHF. The DNA of the CDR3 is TGTGCCTGGAGTAAGGACAGGGGGTACCAGCCCCAGCATTTT.

This clonotype showed up many times. This chain joins TRBV28 and TRBJ2-7, with no clear D. CDR1 and CDR2 (germline): MDHEN, SYDVKM. The CDR3 sequence is 13 residues long. Deletions cut 7 bases from V and 3 bases from J, with 13 bases between. CDR3 sequence: CASTNLGNYEQYF. DNA for the CDR3: TGTGCCAGCACCAACCTCGGCAACTACGAGCAGTACTTC.

This clonotype was seen ten or more times. The chain combines TRBV14 with TRBJ2-2; tentatively, D is TRBD2 (5 bases). This CDR3 has 15 amino acids. Germline V gene data show CDR1 as SGHDN and CDR2 as FVKESK. Trimming took 4 bases from V and 3 from J, leaving 12 bases between them. Here the CDR3 reads CASSRGESDTGELFF. CDR3 in DNA: TGTGCCAGCAGCCGTGGGGAGTCGGACACCGGGGAGCTGTTTTTT.

To note about this clonotype: A read error may account for a junction end that differs from germline. The chain employs TRBV5-8 and TRBJ2-1; D might be TRBD1 or TRBD2, each matching 5 bases. Germline values: CDR1 SGHTS, CDR2 YDEGEE. CDR3 length: 15 amino acids. CDR3 DNA sequence: TGTGCCAGCGGCTTGGGGCGGGCCTTTTACAATGAGCAGTTCTTC. It is translated as CASGLGRAFYNEQFF.

The chain joins TRBV6-2 or TRBV6-3 to TRBJ2-1, with 10 nucleotides matching TRBD2. CDR1 is MNHEY, CDR2 SVGEGT, per germline. Germline trimming cut 4 bases from V and 3 bases from J; bases unmatched to any gene: 18. The CDR3 has 20 amino acids. The CDR3 spells CASSSPIAGGSAMDYNEQFF. CDR3 DNA sequence: TGTGCCAGCAGTTCCCCAATAGCGGGAGGATCTGCAATGGACTACAATGAGCAGTTCTTC.

This clonotype showed up many times. The chain has TRBV20-1 and TRBJ2-7, with TRBD1 identical over 9 bases. V lost 2 bases, J lost 0 bases, and 8 bases stayed unmatched. The CDR3 runs to 16 residues. CDR1 is DFQATT, CDR2 SNEGSKA, per germline (reference sequence). CDR3 sequence: CSARLRRDRASYEQYF. CDR3 DNA sequence: TGCAGTGCTAGATTACGAAGGGACAGGGCCTCCTACGAGCAGTACTTC.

About this clonotype: Possible read error: a much larger clone is one base away. The gene calls are TRBV5-6 and TRBJ2-7; D is uncertain. Trimming left V 0 bases short and J 6 bases short, with 7 bases between. CDR1 and CDR2 (germline): SGHDT, YYEEEE. The CDR3 is made up of 12 amino acids. The CDR3 is CASSLGTAEQYF. The DNA of the CDR3 is TGTGCCAGCAGCTTGGGAACGGCCGAGCAGTACTTC.

This clonotype was picked up a small number of times. This may be a read error: a much more frequent sequence differs by one nucleotide. V usage is TRBV30 and J usage is TRBJ1-3; no reliable D call. The CDR3 has 11 amino acids. V shed 5 bases and J shed 7 bases, with 9 bases lying between them. The germline gives CDR1 GTSNPN, CDR2 SVGIG (reference sequence). The CDR3 coding sequence is TGTGCCTGGGTCCAGGTCAACACCATATATTTT. Its protein is CAWVQVNTIYF.

The chain uses TRBV5-4 and TRBJ2-3; weak D call: TRBD1 (6 bases). The ends were cut back, 1 base at V and 11 bases at J, with 20 bases in the middle. Germline values: CDR1 SGHNT, CDR2 YYREEE (reference sequence). This CDR3 spans 15 amino acids. The CDR3 spells CASSLNRAVANEQYF. The CDR3 DNA reads TGTGCCAGCAGCTTGAACAGGGCGGTGGCCAATGAGCAGTATTTT.

This clonotype appeared a few times. A much larger clone sits a single nucleotide away, making a read error possible. V gene TRBV30 combines with J gene TRBJ1-4, with D unclear. CDR3 length equals 13 residues. Per the germline V gene, CDR1 is GTSNPN and CDR2 is SVGIG (reference sequence). This CDR3 is CALSPGGVEKLLF. As DNA, the CDR3 is TGTGCCTTATCACCCGGCGGGGTTGAAAAACTGCTTTTT. The complete variable domain, with remaining parts taken from reference TRBV30 and TRBJ1-4, reads SQTIHQWPATLVQPVGSPLSLECTVEGTSNPNLYWYRQAAGRGLQLLFYSVGIGQISSEVPQNLSASRPQDRQFILSSKKLLLSDSGFYLCALSPGGVEKLLFGSGTQLSVL.

This clonotype was detected ten times or more. A single base separates this from a much larger clone, so it may be a read error. The CDR3 coding sequence is TGCAGTGCTAGAGATTCCCTAGCGGTGGTTCAAGAGACCCAGTACTTC. Amino acids: CSARDSLAVVQETQYF. The chain is built from TRBV20-1 and TRBJ2-5; TRBD2 matches at 7 bases. The CDR3 is 16 residues long. Germline V lookup: CDR1 DFQATT, CDR2 SNEGSKA (reference sequence). V lost 0 bases to trimming and J lost 2 bases; unmatched junction nucleotides: 9.

The chain joins TRBV7-6 to TRBJ1-5, with D unresolved. There are 15 residues in the CDR3. Germline values: CDR1 SGHVS, CDR2 FNYEAQ. The V end was cut by 1 base, the J end by 1 base, with 8 bases between. The CDR3 nucleotides read TGTGCCAGCAGCTTAGGAAGGGCCAGCAATCAGCCCCAGCATTTT. It specifies CASSLGRASNQPQHF.